This T cell receptor (beta chain) was sequenced for a study of blood T cell repertoires in COVID-19. Study summary: The United States, Italy and Spain supplied acute and convalescent COVID-19 samples. From T cells, B-cell-depleted T cells, or PBMCs came the material, which was cDNA or gDNA.

Only one count was recorded for this clone. In the source study's methods: Reference gene primer amplification in the assay estimated nucleated cell counts. Sequenced by immunoSEQ multiplex PCR; TCRdb stores in-frame clones only, minus some. The V and J calls and clone size are taken from that table; D and trimming were inferred from the DNA. The repertoire holds more than 15,000 clones, with 80% to 90% as singletons. Looked up from germline, CDR1 is SNHLY and CDR2 is FYNNEI. CDR3 size: 15 residues. V lost 2 bases, J lost 4 bases, and 14 bases lay in between. The sequence was obtained from an older woman with active COVID-19. The material sequenced was peripheral blood. The J gene is TRBJ1-2, the V gene TRBV2, with D possibly matching TRBD1 (5 bases). The DNA of the CDR3 is TGTGCCAGCAGTGAACCCCGGGGGGGTATCTATGGCTACACCTTC. As protein: CASSEPRGGIYGYTF.